The clone carrying this T cell receptor (beta chain) was counted many times. The antigen is not known. The data originate from a study of T cell repertoires in cytomegalovirus infection. Study-wide findings and caveats: Summed public TCR beta family frequency identified CMV carriers bearing the relevant HLA. CMV-specific TCR beta clonotypes restricted by HLA-C dominated the ex vivo response.

TCRdb itself ran the reads through MiXCR, one entry per CDR3 protein. This repertoire shows 700,000 to 900,000 distinct CDR3 sequences, around 29% found once; its top ten account for around 13%. The sequenced sample was cultured CD8+ T cells from PBMCs, obtained from culture after CMV antigen stimulation. The TCR originated in a human donor in good health (CMV status not recorded). Some clones in this sample may be carry-over from other donors' samples.

The CDR3 coding sequence is TGTGCCAGCAGCTCCTTTCTAGCGGGGGGGGAAGATACGCAGTATTTT. It specifies CASSSFLAGGEDTQYF. The genes are TRBV7-2 and TRBJ2-3; 12 bases fit TRBD2. From germline, CDR1 is SGHTA and CDR2 FQGNSA. Trimming took 4 bases from V and 5 from J; bases not matched to a gene: 7. The CDR3 consists of 16 residues.